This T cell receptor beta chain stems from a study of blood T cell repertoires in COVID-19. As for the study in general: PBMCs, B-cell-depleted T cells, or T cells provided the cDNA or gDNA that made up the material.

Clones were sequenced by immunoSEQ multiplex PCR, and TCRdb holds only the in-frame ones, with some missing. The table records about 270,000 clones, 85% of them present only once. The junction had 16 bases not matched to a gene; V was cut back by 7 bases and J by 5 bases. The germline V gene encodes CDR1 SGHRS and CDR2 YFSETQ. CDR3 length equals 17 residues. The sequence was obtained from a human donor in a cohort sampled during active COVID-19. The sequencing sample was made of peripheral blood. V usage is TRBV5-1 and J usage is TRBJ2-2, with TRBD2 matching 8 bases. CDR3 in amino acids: CASSLGGGLAGTGELFF. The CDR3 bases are TGCGCCAGCTCCCTCGGTGGCGGACTAGCAGGGACCGGGGAGCTGTTTTTT.